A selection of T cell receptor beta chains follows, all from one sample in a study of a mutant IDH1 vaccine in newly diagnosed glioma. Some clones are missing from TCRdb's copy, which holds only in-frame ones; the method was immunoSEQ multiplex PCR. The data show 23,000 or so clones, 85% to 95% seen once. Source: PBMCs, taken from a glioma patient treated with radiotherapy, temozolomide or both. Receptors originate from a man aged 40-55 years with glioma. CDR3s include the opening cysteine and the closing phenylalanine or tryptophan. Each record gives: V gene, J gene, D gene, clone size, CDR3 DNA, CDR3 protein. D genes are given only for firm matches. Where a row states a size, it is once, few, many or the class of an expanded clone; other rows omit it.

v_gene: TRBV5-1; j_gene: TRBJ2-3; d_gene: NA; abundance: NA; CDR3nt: TGCGCCAGCCGGGAGCCCGACAGAGCGCAGTATTTT; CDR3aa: CASREPDRAQYF
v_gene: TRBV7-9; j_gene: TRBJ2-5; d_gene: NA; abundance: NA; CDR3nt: TGTGCCAGCAGCCCGGTGGAAAAAGAGACCCAGTACTTC; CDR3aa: CASSPVEKETQYF
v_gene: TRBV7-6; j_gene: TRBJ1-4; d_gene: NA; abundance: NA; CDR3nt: TGTGCCAGCAGCCCCCGGCGGCCTAATGAAAAACTGTTTTTT; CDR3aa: CASSPRRPNEKLFF
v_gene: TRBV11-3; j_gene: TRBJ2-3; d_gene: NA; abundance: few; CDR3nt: TGTGCCAGCAGCGCAGGGGCCACAGATACGCAGTATTTT; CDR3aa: CASSAGATDTQYF
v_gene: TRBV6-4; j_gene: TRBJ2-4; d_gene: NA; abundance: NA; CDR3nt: TGTGCCAGCAGTGGGTCAGCCGAGGACCACATTCAGTACTTC; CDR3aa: CASSGSAEDHIQYF
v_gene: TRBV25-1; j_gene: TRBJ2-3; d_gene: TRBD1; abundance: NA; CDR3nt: TGTGCCAGCAGTGACCGGACAGGGTTGGCAGATACGCAGTATTTT; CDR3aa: CASSDRTGLADTQYF
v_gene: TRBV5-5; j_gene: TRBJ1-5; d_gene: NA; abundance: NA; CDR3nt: TGTGCCAGCAGCTTTAATGTTTGGACCGACGATCAGCCCCAGCATTTT; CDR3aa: CASSFNVWTDDQPQHF
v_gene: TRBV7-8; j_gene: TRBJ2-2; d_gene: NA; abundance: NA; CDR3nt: TGTGCCAGCAGCTTAGTTCGGGGGGCTAAGAACACCGGGGAGCTGTTTTTT; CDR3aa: CASSLVRGAKNTGELFF
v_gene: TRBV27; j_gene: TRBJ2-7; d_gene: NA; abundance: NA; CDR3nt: TGTGCCAGCAGTCCAGGACAGTCCTACGAGCAGTACTTC; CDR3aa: CASSPGQSYEQYF
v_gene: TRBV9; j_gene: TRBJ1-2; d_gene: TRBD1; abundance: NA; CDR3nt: TGTGCCAGCAGCGTCCCACAGGGGGATGGCTACACCTTC; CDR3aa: CASSVPQGDGYTF
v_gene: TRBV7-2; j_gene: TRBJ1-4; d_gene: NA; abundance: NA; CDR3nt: TGTGCCAGCAGCACCGCCAGGACAGCTAATGAAAAACTGTTTTTT; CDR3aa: CASSTARTANEKLFF
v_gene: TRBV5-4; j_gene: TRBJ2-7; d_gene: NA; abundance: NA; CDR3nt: TGTGCCAGCAGGTCGGACGGGCTTGAGGACGAGCAGTACTTC; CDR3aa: CASRSDGLEDEQYF
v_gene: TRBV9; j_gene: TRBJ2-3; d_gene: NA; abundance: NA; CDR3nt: TGTGCCAGCAGCGCTAGGACCGTAACAGATACGCAGTATTTT; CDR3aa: CASSARTVTDTQYF
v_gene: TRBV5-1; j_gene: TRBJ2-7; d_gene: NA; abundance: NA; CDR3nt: TGTGCCAGCGCCCCGTACCCCACCTACGAGCAGTACTTC; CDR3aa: CASAPYPTYEQYF
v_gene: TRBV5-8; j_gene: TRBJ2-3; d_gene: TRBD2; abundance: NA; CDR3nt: TGTGCCAGCAGCTTTAACGCGGGGGGGCCAGATACGCAGTATTTT; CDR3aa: CASSFNAGGPDTQYF
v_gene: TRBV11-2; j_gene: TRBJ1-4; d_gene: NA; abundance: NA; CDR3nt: TGTGCCAGCAGCCTAAGTGGGGGCCTGTTTTTT; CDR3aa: CASSLSGGLFF
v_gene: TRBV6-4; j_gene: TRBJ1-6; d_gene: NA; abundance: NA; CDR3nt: TGTGCCAGCAGTGACCCGGGATCGAGCTCCTATAATTCACCCCTCCACTTT; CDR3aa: CASSDPGSSSYNSPLHF
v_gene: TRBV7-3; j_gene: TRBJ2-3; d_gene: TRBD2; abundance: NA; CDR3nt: TGTGCCAGCAGCCCGAAACGACTAGCAGAGCCTACGCAGTATTTT; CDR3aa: CASSPKRLAEPTQYF
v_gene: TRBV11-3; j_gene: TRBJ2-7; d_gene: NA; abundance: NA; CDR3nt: TGTGCCAGCAGCTCCGTCTCCTACGAGCAGTACTTC; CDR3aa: CASSSVSYEQYF
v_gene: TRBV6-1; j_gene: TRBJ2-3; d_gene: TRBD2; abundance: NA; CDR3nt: TGTGCCAGCAGTGATTCTAGCGGGATGAGCACAGATACGCAGTATTTT; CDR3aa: CASSDSSGMSTDTQYF
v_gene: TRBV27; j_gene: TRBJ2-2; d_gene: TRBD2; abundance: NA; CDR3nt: TGTGCCAGCAGTTTTATGGGCGGGGGAGTCGGCGGGGAGCTGTTTTTT; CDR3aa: CASSFMGGGVGGELFF
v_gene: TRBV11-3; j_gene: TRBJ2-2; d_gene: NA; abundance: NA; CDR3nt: TGTGCCAGCAGCTTAGTCGAAGGCGGGGAGCTGTTTTTT; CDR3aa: CASSLVEGGELFF
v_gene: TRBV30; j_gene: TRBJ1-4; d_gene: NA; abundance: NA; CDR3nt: TGTGCCTGGAGGACGAGACCTCCCCTGGAAGAAAAACTGTTTTTT; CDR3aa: CAWRTRPPLEEKLFF
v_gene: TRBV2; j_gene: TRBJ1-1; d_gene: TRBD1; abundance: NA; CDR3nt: TGTGCCAGCAGACGACAGGGGCTGAACACTGAAGCTTTCTTT; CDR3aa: CASRRQGLNTEAFF